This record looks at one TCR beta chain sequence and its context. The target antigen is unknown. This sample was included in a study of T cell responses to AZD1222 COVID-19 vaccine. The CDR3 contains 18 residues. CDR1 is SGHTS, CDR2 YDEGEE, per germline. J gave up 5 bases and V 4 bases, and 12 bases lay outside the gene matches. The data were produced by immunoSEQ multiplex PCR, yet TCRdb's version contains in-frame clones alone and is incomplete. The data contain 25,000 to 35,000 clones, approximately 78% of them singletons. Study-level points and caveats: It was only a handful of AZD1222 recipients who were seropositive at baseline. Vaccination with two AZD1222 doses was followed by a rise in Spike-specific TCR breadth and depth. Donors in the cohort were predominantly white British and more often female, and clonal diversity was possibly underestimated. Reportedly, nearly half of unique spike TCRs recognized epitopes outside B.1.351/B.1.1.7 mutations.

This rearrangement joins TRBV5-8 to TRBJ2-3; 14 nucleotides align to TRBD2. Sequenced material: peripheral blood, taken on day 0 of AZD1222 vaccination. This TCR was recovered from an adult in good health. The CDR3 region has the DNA TGTGCCAGCAGCACGGGGACTAGCGGGGGTACGGGTCGAGATACGCAGTATTTT. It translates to CASSTGTSGGTGRDTQYF.